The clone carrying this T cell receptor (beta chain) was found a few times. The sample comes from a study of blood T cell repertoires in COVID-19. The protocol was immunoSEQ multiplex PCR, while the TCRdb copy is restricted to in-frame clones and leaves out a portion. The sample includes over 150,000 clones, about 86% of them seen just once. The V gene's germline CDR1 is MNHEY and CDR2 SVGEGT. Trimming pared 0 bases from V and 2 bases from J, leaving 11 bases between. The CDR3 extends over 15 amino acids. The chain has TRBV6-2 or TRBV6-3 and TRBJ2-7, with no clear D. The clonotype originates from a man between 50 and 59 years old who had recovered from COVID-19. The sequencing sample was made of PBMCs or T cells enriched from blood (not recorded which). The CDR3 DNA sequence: TGTGCCAGCAGTTACTCCCTGACACAAACCTACGAGCAGTACTTC. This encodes CASSYSLTQTYEQYF.